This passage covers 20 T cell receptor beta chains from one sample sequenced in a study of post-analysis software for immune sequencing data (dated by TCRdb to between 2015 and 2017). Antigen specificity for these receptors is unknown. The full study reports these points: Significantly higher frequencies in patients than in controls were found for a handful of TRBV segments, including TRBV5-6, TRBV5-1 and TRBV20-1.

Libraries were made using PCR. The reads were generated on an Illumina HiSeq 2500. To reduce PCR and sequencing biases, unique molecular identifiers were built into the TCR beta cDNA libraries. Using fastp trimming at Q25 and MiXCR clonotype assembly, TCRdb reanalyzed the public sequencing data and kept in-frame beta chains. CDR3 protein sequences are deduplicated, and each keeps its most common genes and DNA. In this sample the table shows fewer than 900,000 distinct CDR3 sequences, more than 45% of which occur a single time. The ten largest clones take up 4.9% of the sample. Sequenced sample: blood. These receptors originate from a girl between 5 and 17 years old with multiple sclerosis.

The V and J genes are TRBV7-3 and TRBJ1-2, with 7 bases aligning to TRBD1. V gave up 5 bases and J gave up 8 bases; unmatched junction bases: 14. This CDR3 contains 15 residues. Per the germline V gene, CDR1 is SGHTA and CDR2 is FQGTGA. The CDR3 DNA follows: TGTGCCAGCAGCCGCCTGGGACAGCCCGGGAGGGGCTACACCTTC. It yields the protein CASSRLGQPGRGYTF.

In DNA, the CDR3 is TGTGCCACCAGTGATTTGGGGGAGGGCCGAGATGAGCAGTTCTTC. Translated, it gives CATSDLGEGRDEQFF. The chain employs TRBV24-1 and TRBJ2-1; 7 nucleotides match TRBD2. The CDR3 length is 15 residues. Per the germline V gene, CDR1 is KGHDR and CDR2 is SFDVKD. The V gene end was trimmed by 0 bases and the J gene end by 8 bases; junction bases not matched to a gene: 6.

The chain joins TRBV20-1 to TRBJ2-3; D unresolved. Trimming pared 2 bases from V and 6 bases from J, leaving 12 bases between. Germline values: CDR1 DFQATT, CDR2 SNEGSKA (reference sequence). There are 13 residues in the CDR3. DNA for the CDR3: TGCAGTGCTAGATCCTATCCGTGGGATACGCAGTATTTT. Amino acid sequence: CSARSYPWDTQYF.

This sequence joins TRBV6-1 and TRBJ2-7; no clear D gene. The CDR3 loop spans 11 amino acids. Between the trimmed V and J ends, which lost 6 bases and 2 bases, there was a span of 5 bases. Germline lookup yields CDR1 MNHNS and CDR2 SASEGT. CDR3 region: CASRTAYEQYF. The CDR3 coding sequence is TGTGCCAGCAGGACCGCCTACGAGCAGTACTTC.

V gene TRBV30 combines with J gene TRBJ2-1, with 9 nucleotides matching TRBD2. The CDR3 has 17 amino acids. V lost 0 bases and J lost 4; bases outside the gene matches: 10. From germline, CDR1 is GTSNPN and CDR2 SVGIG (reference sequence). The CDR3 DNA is TGTGCCTGGAGTGTACAGGTAGTAGCGGGAGCGTACAATGAGCAGTTCTTC. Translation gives CAWSVQVVAGAYNEQFF. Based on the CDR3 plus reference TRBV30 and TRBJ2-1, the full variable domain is SQTIHQWPATLVQPVGSPLSLECTVEGTSNPNLYWYRQAAGRGLQLLFYSVGIGQISSEVPQNLSASRPQDRQFILSSKKLLLSDSGFYLCAWSVQVVAGAYNEQFFGPGTRLTVL.

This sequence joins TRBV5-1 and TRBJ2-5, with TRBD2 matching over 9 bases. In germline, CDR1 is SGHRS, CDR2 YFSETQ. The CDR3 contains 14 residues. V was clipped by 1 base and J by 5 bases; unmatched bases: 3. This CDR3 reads CASSLRGRDETQYF. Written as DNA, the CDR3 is TGCGCCAGCAGCTTGCGCGGGAGGGACGAGACCCAGTACTTC.

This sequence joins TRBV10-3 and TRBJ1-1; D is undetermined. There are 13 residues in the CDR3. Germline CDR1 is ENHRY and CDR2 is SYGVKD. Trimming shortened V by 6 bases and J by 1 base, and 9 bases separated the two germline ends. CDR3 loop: CAISPSENTEAFF. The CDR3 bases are TGTGCCATCAGCCCCAGCGAGAACACTGAAGCTTTCTTT.

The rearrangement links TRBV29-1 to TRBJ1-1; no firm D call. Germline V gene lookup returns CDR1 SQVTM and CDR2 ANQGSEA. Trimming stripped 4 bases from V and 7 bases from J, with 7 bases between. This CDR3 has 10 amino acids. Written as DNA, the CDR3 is TGCAGCGTTGGAGGGATTGAAGCTTTCTTT. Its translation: CSVGGIEAFF.

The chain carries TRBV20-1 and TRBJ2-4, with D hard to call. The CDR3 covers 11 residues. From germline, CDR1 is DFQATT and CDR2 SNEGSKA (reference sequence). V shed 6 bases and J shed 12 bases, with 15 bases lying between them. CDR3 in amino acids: CSAARHDHQYF. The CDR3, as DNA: TGCAGTGCAGCTAGACACGACCATCAGTACTTC.

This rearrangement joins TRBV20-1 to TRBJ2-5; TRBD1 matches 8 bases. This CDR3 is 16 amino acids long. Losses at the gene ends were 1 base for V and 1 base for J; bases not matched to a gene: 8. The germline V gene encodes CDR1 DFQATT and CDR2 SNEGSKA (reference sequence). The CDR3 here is CSARGARDRTQETQYF. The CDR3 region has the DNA TGCAGTGCTAGAGGGGCCCGGGACAGGACCCAAGAGACCCAGTACTTC.

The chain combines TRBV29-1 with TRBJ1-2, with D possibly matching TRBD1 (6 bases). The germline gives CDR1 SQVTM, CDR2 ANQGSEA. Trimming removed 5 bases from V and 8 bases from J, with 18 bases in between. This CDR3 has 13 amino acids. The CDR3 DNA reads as TGCAGCGTTCACGACAAGGGGGGGATCGGCTACACCTTC. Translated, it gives CSVHDKGGIGYTF.

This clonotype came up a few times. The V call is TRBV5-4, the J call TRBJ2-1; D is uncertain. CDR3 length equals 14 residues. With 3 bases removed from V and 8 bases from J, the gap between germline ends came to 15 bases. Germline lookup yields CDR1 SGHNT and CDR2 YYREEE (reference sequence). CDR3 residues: CASSSRNWVDEQFF. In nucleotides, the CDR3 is TGTGCCAGCAGCTCGCGCAACTGGGTGGATGAGCAGTTCTTC. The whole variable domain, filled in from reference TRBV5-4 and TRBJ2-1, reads ETGVTQSPTHLIKTRGQQVTLRCSSQSGHNTVSWYQQALGQGPQFIFQYYREEENGRGNFPPRFSGLQFPNYSSELNVNALELDDSALYLCASSSRNWVDEQFFGPGTRLTVL.

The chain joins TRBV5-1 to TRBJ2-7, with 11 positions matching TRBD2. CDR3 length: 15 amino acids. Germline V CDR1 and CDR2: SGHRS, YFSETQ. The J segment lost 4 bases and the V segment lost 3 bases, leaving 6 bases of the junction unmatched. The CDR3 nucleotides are TGCGCCAGCAGCTCGGGACTAGCGGAGTTGTACGAGCAGTACTTC. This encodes CASSSGLAELYEQYF.

CDR3 coding DNA: TGTGCCAGTAGTATAGGAAGTCCAGGTCTCTACGAGCAGTACTTC. This encodes CASSIGSPGLYEQYF. The J gene is TRBJ2-7, the V gene TRBV19; D uncertain. The V gene lost 1 base and the J gene lost 3 bases, with 13 bases spanning the gap. Germline V gives CDR1 LNHDA, CDR2 SQIVND (reference sequence). This CDR3 is built from 15 residues. The variable domain in full, with the rest retrieved from reference TRBV19 and TRBJ2-7, is DGGITQSPKYLFRKEGQNVTLSCEQNLNHDAMYWYRQDPGQGLRLIYYSQIVNDFQKGDIAEGYSVSREKKESFPLTVTSAQKNPTAFYLCASSIGSPGLYEQYFGPGTRLTVT.

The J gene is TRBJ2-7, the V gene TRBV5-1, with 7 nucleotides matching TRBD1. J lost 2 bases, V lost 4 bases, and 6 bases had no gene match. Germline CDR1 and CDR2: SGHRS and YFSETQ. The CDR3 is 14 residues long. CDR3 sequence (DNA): TGCGCCAGCAGCCAAAACAGGGGCCCCTACGAGCAGTACTTC. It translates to CASSQNRGPYEQYF.

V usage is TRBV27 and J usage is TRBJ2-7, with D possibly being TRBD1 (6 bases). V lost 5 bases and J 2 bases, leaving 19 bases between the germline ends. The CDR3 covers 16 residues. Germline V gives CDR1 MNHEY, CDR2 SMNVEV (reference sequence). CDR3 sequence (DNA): TGTGCCAGCAGTCGACAATCCGGGACAAGTCCCTACGAGCAGTACTTC. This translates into CASSRQSGTSPYEQYF.

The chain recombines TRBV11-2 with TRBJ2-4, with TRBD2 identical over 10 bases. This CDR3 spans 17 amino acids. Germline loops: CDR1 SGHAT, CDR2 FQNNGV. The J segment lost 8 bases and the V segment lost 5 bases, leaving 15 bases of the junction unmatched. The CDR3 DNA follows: TGTGCCAGCAGCATCCTGACTAGCGGGTCATGGGGGGACATTCAGTACTTC. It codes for CASSILTSGSWGDIQYF.

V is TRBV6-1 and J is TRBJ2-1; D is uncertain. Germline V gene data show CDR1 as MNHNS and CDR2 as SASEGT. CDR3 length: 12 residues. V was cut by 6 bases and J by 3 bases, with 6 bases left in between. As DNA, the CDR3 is TGTGCCAGCAGGGGCTTCTACAATGAGCAGTTCTTC. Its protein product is CASRGFYNEQFF.

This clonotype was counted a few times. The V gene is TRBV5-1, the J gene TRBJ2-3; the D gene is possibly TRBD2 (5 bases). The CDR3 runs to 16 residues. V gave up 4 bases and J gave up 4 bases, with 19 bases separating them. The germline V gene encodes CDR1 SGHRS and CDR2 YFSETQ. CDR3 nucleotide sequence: TGCGCCAGCAGCCGAACCAGAGGGTTCGGTGCAGATACGCAGTATTTT. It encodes CASSRTRGFGADTQYF.

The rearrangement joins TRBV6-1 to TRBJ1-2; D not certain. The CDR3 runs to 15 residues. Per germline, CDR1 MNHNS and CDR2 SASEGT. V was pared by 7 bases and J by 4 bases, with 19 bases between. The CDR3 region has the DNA TGTGCCAGCAAATTAGTGCTGGAATTCGGCTATGGCTACACCTTC. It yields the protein CASKLVLEFGYGYTF.